Here is one T cell receptor beta chain with its context. Its specificity is unknown. This sample is part of a study of long-term antiretroviral therapy in people with HIV. The study used samples holding about 0.95-10 million cryopreserved PBMC before DNA extraction. The authors ran the immunoSEQ assay, v3.0, at survey level. Sequencing was intended to reach about 35,000-50,000 T-cell genomes per sample. Data came from immunoSEQ multiplex PCR; TCRdb stores just in-frame clones and leaves some out. The sample includes 15,000 to 20,000 clones, around 79% seen only once; the top ten take approximately 6.5%. Whole-study results and caveats: Clones showing expansion before ART dominated the repertoire at all time points. HIV repertoires spanned narrower CDR3 length ranges than controls.

Sequenced here: unsorted PBMCs, sampled at the start of antiretroviral therapy, before treatment. This clonotype was obtained from a man between 18 and 29 years old with HIV.

The CDR3 DNA is TGCGCCAGCAGCTTGTGGACCGCCGTAGCCAAAAACATTCAGTACTTC. Its translation: CASSLWTAVAKNIQYF. V and J are TRBV5-1 and TRBJ2-4, with no clear D. CDR1 and CDR2 from the germline V gene are SGHRS and YFSETQ. This CDR3 has 16 residues. The V end was cut by 1 base, the J end by 0 bases, with 11 bases between.